The source of this T cell receptor beta chain is a study of T-cell memory formation after mild COVID-19. Study-level results: Clones that contracted clustered mainly in CM and EM if CD4+ and in EMRA if CD8+. Researchers could not confirm that second-wave clones peaking on day 37 targeted SARS-CoV-2.

Trimming removed 0 bases at V and 8 bases at J, with 14 bases between. CDR1 is SGHRS and CDR2 is YFSETQ in the germline V gene. This CDR3 comprises 14 residues. Barcoded TCR alpha and TCR beta cDNA libraries with UMIs came from 5'RACE using constant-segment primers. TCRdb used MiXCR to reprocess the 5' RACE reads, holding one entry per CDR3 protein. This repertoire shows approximately 240,000 distinct CDR3 sequences, about a sixth found once; its top ten account for roughly 3.6%. This clonotype showed up many times. Its antigen is not identified. Sequenced: PBMCs or a T cell subset sorted from them (not recorded which). This rearrangement joins TRBV5-1 to TRBJ1-2; perhaps TRBD1 as D (5 bases). The source of this sequence is a man between 18 and 35 years old who had mild COVID-19 (a few samples of this study predate the infection). Cell type and time point are not known. Here the CDR3 reads CASSLGTPEGGYTF. The CDR3 bases are TGCGCCAGCAGCTTGGGGACCCCCGAGGGGGGCTACACCTTC.